This T cell receptor beta chain was found in a study of blood T cell repertoires in COVID-19. Background on the study: Researchers got acute and convalescent COVID-19 samples from the United States, Italy and Spain. T cells, B-cell-depleted T cells, or PBMCs supplied cDNA or gDNA.

Germline lookup yields CDR1 SNHLY and CDR2 FYNNEI. V was cut by 6 bases and J by 7 bases, with 16 bases left in between. This CDR3 has 15 amino acids. Per the original data handling: Reference gene primer amplification yielded estimated nucleated cell counts. The protocol was immunoSEQ multiplex PCR, while the TCRdb copy is restricted to in-frame clones and leaves out a portion. Clone size and the V and J calls come from that table; the DNA yielded D and trimming. The table records about 140,000 clones, approximately 85% of them present only once. The V call is TRBV2, the J call TRBJ1-6; D unresolved. The sample comprised peripheral blood. This TCR came from a woman over 75 with acute or convalescent COVID-19. The CDR3 loop reads CASRKLGAENSPLHF. DNA of the CDR3: TGTGCCAGCAGAAAACTGGGAGCAGAGAATTCACCCCTCCACTTT.